Each of the 7 T cell receptor beta chains below was sequenced from the same sample in a study of beta chain features in type 1 diabetes. The sequenced template was cDNA made from the entire isolated RNA. Sequencing used immunoSEQ multiplex PCR; TCRdb keeps in-frame clones, though not all of them. The repertoire includes hundreds of thousands of clones, around 28% of them detected once, and around 0.065% sits in the top ten. Sample: naive CD4+ T cells from blood. Source of these receptors: a man aged 18 to 35 in good health.

V gene TRBV4-2 combines with J gene TRBJ2-5, with 10 bases that match TRBD2. Germline V gives CDR1 LGHNA, CDR2 YNFKEQ. The CDR3 covers 14 residues. With 4 bases clipped from V and 4 bases from J, the junction kept 3 bases outside the gene matches. The CDR3 is CASSLSGRAETQYF. CDR3 DNA sequence: TGTGCCAGCAGCCTGAGCGGGAGGGCAGAGACCCAGTACTTC.

This chain uses TRBV15 with TRBJ2-1, with 7 bases fitting TRBD2. The CDR3 loop spans 14 amino acids. The trim removed 6 bases at V and 3 bases at J, leaving 5 bases unmatched. The V gene's germline CDR1 is LNHNV and CDR2 YYDKDF (reference sequence). The CDR3 DNA reads as TGTGCCACCAGGGCGGGAGTGGACTACAATGAGCAGTTCTTC. Its translation is CATRAGVDYNEQFF.

This rearrangement joins TRBV7-9 to TRBJ2-1; no definite D call. Trimming pared 5 bases from V and 9 bases from J, leaving 8 bases between. CDR1 is SEHNR, CDR2 FQNEAQ, per germline (reference sequence). This CDR3 contains 11 residues. The CDR3 region has the DNA TGTGCCAGCAGCCCTGGAACTGAGCAGTTCTTC. It translates to CASSPGTEQFF.

V gene TRBV9 combines with J gene TRBJ2-3; no firm D call. The germline gives CDR1 SGDLS, CDR2 YYNGEE. The CDR3 runs to 13 residues. V was shortened by 1 base and J by 2 bases, with 5 bases between the two germline ends. The CDR3 nucleotides read TGTGCCAGCAGCGTAAGGGACACAGATACGCAGTATTTT. The encoded protein is CASSVRDTDTQYF.

The chain links TRBV28 to TRBJ2-7, with TRBD1 identical over 7 bases. The germline V gene encodes CDR1 MDHEN and CDR2 SYDVKM. The CDR3 has 14 residues. The V gene end was trimmed by 2 bases and the J gene end by 2 bases; junction bases not matched to a gene: 3. The CDR3 DNA is TGTGCCAGCAGTTTAGGACAGGCTACCTACGAGCAGTACTTC. Translation gives CASSLGQATYEQYF.

This clone was seen more than once but under ten times. This chain joins TRBV6-1 and TRBJ2-3; D remains unclear. The length of the CDR3 is 15 residues. Per germline, CDR1 MNHNS and CDR2 SASEGT. V was clipped by 6 bases and J by 3 bases, with 16 bases between them. The CDR3 sequence is CASSRLAVGTDTQYF. The CDR3 DNA reads as TGTGCCAGCAGCCGACTCGCCGTTGGGACAGATACGCAGTATTTT.

This clone was picked up a small number of times. The chain is built from TRBV7-2 and TRBJ1-5; 7 bases match TRBD1. This CDR3 is built from 15 residues. Germline assignment: CDR1 SGHTA and CDR2 FQGNSA. J gave up 1 base and V 1 base, and 1 base lay outside the gene matches. Here the CDR3 reads CASSLDRGSNQPQHF. The CDR3 DNA sequence: TGTGCCAGCAGCTTAGACAGGGGAAGCAATCAGCCCCAGCATTTT.